This T cell receptor beta chain derives from a study of response to subunit inactivated influenza vaccine. Broader study findings: Only a handful of new T cells, the authors suggested, are recruited with each seasonal influenza vaccination.

This clonotype was seen at least ten times. Its antigen remains unidentified. TCRdb ran MiXCR on the RT-PCR reads and lists one entry per CDR3 protein. The sample records about 700,000 distinct CDR3 sequences, about 15% being singletons. CDR1 is SGHVS, CDR2 FQNEAQ, per germline. CDR3 length equals 15 residues. With 2 bases removed from V and 1 base from J, the gap between germline ends came to 9 bases. Sample: PBMCs from blood, taken 14 to 15 days before vaccination. The chain joins TRBV7-8 to TRBJ1-5, with a possible D match to TRBD1 (6 bases). The TCR sequence derives from a man between 50 and 59 years old who received an inactivated influenza vaccine. The CDR3 is CASSLNRVSNQPQHF. The CDR3 DNA sequence: TGTGCCAGCAGCTTAAACAGGGTGAGCAATCAGCCCCAGCATTTT.